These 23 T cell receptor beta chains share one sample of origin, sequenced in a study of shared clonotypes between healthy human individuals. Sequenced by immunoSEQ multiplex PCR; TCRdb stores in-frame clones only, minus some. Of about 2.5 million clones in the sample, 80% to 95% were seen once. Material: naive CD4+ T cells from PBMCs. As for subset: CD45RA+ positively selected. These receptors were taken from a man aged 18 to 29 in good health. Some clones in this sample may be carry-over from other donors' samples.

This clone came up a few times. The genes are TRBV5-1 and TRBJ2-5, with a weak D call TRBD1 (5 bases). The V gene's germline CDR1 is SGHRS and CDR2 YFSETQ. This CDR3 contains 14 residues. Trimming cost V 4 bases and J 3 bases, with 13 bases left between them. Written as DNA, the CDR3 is TGCGCCAGCAGCATTCAGGGCCCTGAAGAGACCCAGTACTTC. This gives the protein CASSIQGPEETQYF.

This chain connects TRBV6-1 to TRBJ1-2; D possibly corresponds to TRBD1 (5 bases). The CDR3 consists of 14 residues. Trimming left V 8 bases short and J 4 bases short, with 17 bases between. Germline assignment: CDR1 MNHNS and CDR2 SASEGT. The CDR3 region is CASEPGGRVYGYTF. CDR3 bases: TGTGCCAGCGAACCCGGGGGGAGGGTCTATGGCTACACCTTC.

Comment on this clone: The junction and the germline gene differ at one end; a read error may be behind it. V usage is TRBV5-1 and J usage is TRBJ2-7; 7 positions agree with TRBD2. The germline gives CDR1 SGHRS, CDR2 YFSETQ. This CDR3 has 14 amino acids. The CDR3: CASTLGREGYEQYF. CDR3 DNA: TGCGCCAGCACCTTGGGGAGGGAAGGGTACGAGCAGTACTTC. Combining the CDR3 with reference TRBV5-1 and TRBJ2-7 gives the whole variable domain KAGVTQTPRYLIKTRGQQVTLSCSPISGHRSVSWYQQTPGQGLQFLFEYFSETQRNKGNFPGRFSGRQFSNSRSEMNVSTLELGDSALYLCASTLGREGYEQYFGPGTRLTVT.

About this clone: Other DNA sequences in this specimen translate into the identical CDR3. In DNA form, the CDR3 reads TGTGCCAGCAGCTTAGGGACAGTTGGAAACACCATATATTTT. It yields the protein CASSLGTVGNTIYF. The chain is built from TRBV5-4 and TRBJ1-3, with 7 bases fitting TRBD1. Germline values: CDR1 SGHNT, CDR2 YYREEE (reference sequence). V was pared by 2 bases and J by 3 bases, with 2 bases of the junction left unmatched. The CDR3 runs to 14 residues.

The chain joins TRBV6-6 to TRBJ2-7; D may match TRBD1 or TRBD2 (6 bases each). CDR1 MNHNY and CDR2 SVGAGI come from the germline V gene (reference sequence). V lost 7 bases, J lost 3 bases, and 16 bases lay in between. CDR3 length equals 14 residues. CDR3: CASTPFRGDYEQYF. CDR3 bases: TGTGCCAGCACCCCATTTAGGGGGGACTACGAGCAGTACTTC.

CDR3 sequence reads: CASSRENIQYF. In DNA form, the CDR3 reads TGTGCCAGCAGTCGGGAAAACATTCAGTACTTC. V and J are TRBV2 and TRBJ2-4; no reliable D call. CDR3 length equals 11 residues. Germline V gene lookup returns CDR1 SNHLY and CDR2 FYNNEI. Trimming stripped 5 bases from V and 5 bases from J, with 4 bases between. The full variable domain, in which reference TRBV2 and TRBJ2-4 provide the parts outside the CDR3, is EPEVTQTPSHQVTQMGQEVILRCVPISNHLYFYWYRQILGQKVEFLVSFYNNEISEKSEIFDDQFSVERPDGSNFTLKIRSTKLEDSAMYFCASSRENIQYFGAGTRLSVL.

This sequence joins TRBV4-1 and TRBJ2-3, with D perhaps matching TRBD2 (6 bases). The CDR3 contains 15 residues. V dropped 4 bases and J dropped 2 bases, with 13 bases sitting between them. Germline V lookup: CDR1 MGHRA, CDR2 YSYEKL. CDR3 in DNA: TGCGCCAGCAGCCCCGTGATAGCGGACACAGATACGCAGTATTTT. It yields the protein CASSPVIADTDTQYF.

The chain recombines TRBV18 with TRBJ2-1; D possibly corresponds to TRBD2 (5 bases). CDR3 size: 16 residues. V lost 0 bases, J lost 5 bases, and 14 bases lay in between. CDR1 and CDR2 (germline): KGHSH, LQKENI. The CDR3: CASSPPSSRRDNEQFF. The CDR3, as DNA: TGTGCCAGCTCACCACCTTCTAGCCGCCGCGACAATGAGCAGTTCTTC.

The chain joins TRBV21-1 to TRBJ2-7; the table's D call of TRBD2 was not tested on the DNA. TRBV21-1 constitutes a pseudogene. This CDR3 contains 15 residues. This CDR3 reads CASSYMGEATYEQYF. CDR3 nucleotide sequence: TGTGCCAGCAGTTATATGGGAGAGGCTACCTACGAGCAGTACTTC.

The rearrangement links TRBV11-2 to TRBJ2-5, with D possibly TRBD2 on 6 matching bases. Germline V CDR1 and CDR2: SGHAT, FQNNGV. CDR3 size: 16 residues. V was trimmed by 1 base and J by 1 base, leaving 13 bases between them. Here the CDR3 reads CASSLVRAGPQETQYF. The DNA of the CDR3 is TGTGCCAGCAGCTTAGTTCGAGCGGGCCCCCAAGAGACCCAGTACTTC. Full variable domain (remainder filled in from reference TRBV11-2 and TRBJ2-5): EAGVAQSPRYKIIEKRQSVAFWCNPISGHATLYWYQQILGQGPKLLIQFQNNGVVDDSQLPKDRFSAERLKGVDSTLKIQPAKLEDSAVYLCASSLVRAGPQETQYFGPGTRLLVL.

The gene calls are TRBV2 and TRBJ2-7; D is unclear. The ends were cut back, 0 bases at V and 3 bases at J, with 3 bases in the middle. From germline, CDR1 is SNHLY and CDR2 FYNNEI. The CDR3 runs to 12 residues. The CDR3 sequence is CASSEAVYEQYF. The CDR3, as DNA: TGTGCCAGCAGTGAAGCAGTCTACGAGCAGTACTTC.

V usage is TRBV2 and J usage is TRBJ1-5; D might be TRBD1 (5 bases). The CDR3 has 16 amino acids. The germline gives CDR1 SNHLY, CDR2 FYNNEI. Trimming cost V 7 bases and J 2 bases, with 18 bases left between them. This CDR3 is CASMAGPRVGNQPQHF. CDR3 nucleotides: TGTGCCAGCATGGCAGGGCCACGTGTGGGCAATCAGCCCCAGCATTTT.

CDR3 residues: CASSPRSYEGASTDTQYF. The CDR3 DNA sequence: TGTGCCAGCTCACCTAGGAGTTACGAGGGGGCTAGCACAGATACGCAGTATTTT. This chain uses TRBV18 with TRBJ2-3; 7 nucleotides agree with TRBD1. Looked up from germline, CDR1 is KGHSH and CDR2 is LQKENI. V lost 3 bases, J lost 0 bases, and 12 bases stayed unmatched. The CDR3 spans 18 residues.

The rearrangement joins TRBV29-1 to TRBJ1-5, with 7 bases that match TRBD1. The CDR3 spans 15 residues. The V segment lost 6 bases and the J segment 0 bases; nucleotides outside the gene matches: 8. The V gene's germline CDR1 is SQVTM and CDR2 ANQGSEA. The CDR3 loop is CSVPPGQYSNQPQHF. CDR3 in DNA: TGCAGCGTCCCCCCGGGACAGTATAGCAATCAGCCCCAGCATTTT.

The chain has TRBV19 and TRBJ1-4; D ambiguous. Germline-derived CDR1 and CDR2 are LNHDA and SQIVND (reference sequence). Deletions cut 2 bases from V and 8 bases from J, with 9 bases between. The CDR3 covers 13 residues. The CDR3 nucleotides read TGTGCCAGTAGTATACGAACAATCGAAAAACTGTTTTTT. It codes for CASSIRTIEKLFF.

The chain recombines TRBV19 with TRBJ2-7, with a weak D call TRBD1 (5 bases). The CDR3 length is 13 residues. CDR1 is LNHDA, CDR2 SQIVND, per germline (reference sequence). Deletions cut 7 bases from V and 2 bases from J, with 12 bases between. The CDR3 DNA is TGTGCCAGTACGGCAGGGCTCCCCTACGAGCAGTACTTC. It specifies CASTAGLPYEQYF.

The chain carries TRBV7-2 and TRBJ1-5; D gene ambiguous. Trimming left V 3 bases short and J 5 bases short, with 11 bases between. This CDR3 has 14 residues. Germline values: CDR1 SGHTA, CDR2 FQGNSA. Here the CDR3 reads CASSFSPGDQPQHF. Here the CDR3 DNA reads TGTGCCAGCAGCTTTAGTCCCGGGGATCAGCCCCAGCATTTT.

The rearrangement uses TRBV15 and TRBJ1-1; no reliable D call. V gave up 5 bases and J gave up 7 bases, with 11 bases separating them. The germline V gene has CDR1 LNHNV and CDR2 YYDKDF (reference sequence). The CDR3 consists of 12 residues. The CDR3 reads CATSSFRFEAFF. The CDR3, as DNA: TGTGCCACCAGCTCCTTCCGATTTGAAGCTTTCTTT.

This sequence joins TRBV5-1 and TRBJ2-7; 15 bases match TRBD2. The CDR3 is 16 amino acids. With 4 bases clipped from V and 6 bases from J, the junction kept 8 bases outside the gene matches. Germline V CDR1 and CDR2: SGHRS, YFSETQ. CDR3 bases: TGCGCCAGCAGCCAAGGACTAGCGGGAGGGCCGGGCGAGCAGTACTTC. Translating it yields CASSQGLAGGPGEQYF.

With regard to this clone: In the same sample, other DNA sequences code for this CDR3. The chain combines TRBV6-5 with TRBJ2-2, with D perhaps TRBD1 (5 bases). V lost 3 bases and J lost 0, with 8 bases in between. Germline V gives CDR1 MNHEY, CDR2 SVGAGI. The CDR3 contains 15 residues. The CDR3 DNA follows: TGTGCCAGCAGTTATCAAGGGGCGAACACCGGGGAGCTGTTTTTT. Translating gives CASSYQGANTGELFF.

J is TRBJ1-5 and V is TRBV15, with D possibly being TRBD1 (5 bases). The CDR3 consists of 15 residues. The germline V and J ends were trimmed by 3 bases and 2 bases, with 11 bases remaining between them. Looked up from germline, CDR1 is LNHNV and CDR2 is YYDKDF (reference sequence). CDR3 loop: CATSRPGRRNQPQHF. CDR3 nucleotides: TGTGCCACCAGCAGGCCGGGACGGCGCAATCAGCCCCAGCATTTT.

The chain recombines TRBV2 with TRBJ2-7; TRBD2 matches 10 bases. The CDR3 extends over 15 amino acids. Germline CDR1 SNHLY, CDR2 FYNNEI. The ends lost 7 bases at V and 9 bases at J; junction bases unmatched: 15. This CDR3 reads CASMTPSSGSPGQYF. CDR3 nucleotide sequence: TGTGCCAGCATGACCCCCTCTAGCGGGAGCCCCGGGCAGTACTTC.

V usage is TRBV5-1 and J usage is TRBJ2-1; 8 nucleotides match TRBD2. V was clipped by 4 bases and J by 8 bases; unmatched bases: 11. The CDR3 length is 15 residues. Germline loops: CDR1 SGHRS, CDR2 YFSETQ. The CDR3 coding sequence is TGCGCCAGCAGCCTTATAGCGGGATTCGTCGATGAGCAGTTCTTC. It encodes CASSLIAGFVDEQFF.